This record looks at one TCR beta chain sequence and its context. This CDR3 has 16 amino acids. Trimming cost V 6 bases and J 7 bases; bases outside gene matches: 14. Germline V CDR1 and CDR2: MDHEN, SYDVKM. Amplification yielded TCR beta CDR3 regions, with RNA transcripts as the source. The study used the HTBI primer set for a first-round RT-PCR of the TCR CDR3. TCRdb re-called the multiplex PCR reads with MiXCR, one entry per CDR3 protein. This table holds 500,000 to 650,000 distinct CDR3 sequences, just under 20% found once. The data are from a study of T cells in Graves' hyperthyroidism and ophthalmopathy.

Material for sequencing was blood. This chain joins TRBV28 and TRBJ2-2, with 7 bases fitting TRBD2. This TCR was recovered from a man aged 35-49 years with Graves' ophthalmopathy. CDR3 nucleotide sequence: TGTGCCAGCAGCCAACATAGCGGGCTATTGAACGGGGAGCTGTTTTTT. It is translated as CASSQHSGLLNGELFF. Variable domain in full (rest from reference TRBV28 and TRBJ2-2): DVKVTQSSRYLVKRTGEKVFLECVQDMDHENMFWYRQDPGLGLRLIYFSYDVKMKEKGDIPEGYSVSREKKERFSLILESASTNQTSMYLCASSQHSGLLNGELFFGEGSRLTVL.